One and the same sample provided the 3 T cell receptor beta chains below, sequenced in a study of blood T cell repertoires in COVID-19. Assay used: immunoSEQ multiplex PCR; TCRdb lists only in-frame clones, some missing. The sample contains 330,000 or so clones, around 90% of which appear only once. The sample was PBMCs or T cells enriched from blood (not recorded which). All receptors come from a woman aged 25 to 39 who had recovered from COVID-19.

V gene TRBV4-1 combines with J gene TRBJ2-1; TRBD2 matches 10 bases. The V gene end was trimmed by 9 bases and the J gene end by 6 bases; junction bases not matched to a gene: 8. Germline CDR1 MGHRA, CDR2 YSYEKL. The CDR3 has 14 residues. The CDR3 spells CASREREGLNEQFF. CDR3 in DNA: TGCGCCAGTCGGGAGCGGGAGGGCCTCAATGAGCAGTTCTTC.

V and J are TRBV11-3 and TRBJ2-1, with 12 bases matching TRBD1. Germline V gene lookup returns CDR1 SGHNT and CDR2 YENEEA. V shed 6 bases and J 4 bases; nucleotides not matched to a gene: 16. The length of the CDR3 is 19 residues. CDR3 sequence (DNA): TGTGCCAGCAGTCTAAGGGGTTTGGGACAGGGGGCCACTTACAATGAGCAGTTCTTC. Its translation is CASSLRGLGQGATYNEQFF.

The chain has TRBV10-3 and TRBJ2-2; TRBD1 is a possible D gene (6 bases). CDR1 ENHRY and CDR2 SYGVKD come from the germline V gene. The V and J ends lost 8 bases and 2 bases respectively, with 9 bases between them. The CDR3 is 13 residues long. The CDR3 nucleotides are TGTGCCATCGGGGACACAAACACCGGGGAGCTGTTTTTT. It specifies CAIGDTNTGELFF.